Sequencing of this T cell receptor (beta chain) was carried out in a study of chemoradiotherapy in HPV16-positive cancers. The wider study: Candidate HPV-specific T-cell clones and common TCR motifs came from functional assays in a couple of HPV16-positive patients. Study outcomes and limitations: For HPV16-positive patients, expanding HPV-responsive T cells associated with longer recurrence-free survival. HPV-specific T cells were functionally defined from only a couple of HPV16-positive patients. During treatment, candidate HPV-specific clones and E7-related motifs expanded in tumor.

With 1 base removed from V and 5 bases from J, the gap between germline ends came to 11 bases. CDR1 is SGHTA and CDR2 is FQGNSA in the germline V gene. The CDR3 has 14 residues. A word on this clone: Its antigen remains unidentified.

Clones were sequenced by immunoSEQ multiplex PCR, and TCRdb holds only the in-frame ones, with some missing. The table shows 4,000 to 5,000 clones, with approximately 95% occurring only once. V gene TRBV7-2 combines with J gene TRBJ1-1; D is unresolved. The source was tumor tissue, collected from a patient who underwent chemoradiotherapy. This sequence originates from a human donor with HPV-associated anogenital cancer. CDR3 coding DNA: TGTGCCAGCAGCTTAGAAGGAGGGAGGACTGAAGCTTTCTTT. The encoded protein is CASSLEGGRTEAFF.